These T cell receptor beta chains were read from a single sample in a study of T cells in localized non-small cell lung cancer. Sequenced by immunoSEQ multiplex PCR; TCRdb stores in-frame clones only, minus some. Here the sample spans over 30,000 clones, over 80% being singletons. The starting material was peripheral blood, obtained before any cancer treatment. These receptors all come from a woman aged 40 to 75 with stage I lung adenocarcinoma. CDR3s include the opening cysteine and the closing phenylalanine or tryptophan. Fields, in order: V gene, J gene, CDR3 protein.

V gene: TRBV23-1; J gene: TRBJ2-5; CDR3 protein: CASRSGRLQETQYF
V gene: TRBV15; J gene: TRBJ1-1; CDR3 protein: CATSRDIFRGDTEAFF
V gene: TRBV7-2; J gene: TRBJ2-5; CDR3 protein: CASSLAPQGLAGGGETQYF
V gene: TRBV18; J gene: TRBJ2-1; CDR3 protein: CASSPALADYNEQFF
V gene: TRBV2; J gene: TRBJ2-2; CDR3 protein: CASSELGTDTGELFF
V gene: TRBV19; J gene: TRBJ2-1; CDR3 protein: CASTSGSGSWPYNEQFF
V gene: TRBV19; J gene: TRBJ2-2; CDR3 protein: CASSRTPGGTGELFF
V gene: TRBV18; J gene: TRBJ2-7; CDR3 protein: CASSPVSLREQYF
V gene: TRBV29-1; J gene: TRBJ2-3; CDR3 protein: CSFDPSGRADTQYF
V gene: TRBV2; J gene: TRBJ1-1; CDR3 protein: CASRDSWTEAFF
V gene: TRBV16; J gene: TRBJ2-6; CDR3 protein: CASSPRDRSSGANVLTF
V gene: TRBV5-6; J gene: TRBJ2-3; CDR3 protein: CASSMDMFPTDTQYF
V gene: TRBV2; J gene: TRBJ2-2; CDR3 protein: CASKQLAGTGELFF
V gene: TRBV18; J gene: TRBJ1-2; CDR3 protein: CASSPQGRQEGYTF
V gene: TRBV28; J gene: TRBJ2-7; CDR3 protein: CASETQRTGGSEQYF
V gene: TRBV9; J gene: TRBJ2-5; CDR3 protein: CASSVGASGSRGSWETQYF
V gene: TRBV14; J gene: TRBJ2-7; CDR3 protein: CASSPSSYEQYF
V gene: TRBV30; J gene: TRBJ2-1; CDR3 protein: CAWSVSPAGGVYNEQFF
V gene: TRBV29-1; J gene: TRBJ1-1; CDR3 protein: CSVGGGDTEAFF
V gene: TRBV18; J gene: TRBJ2-2; CDR3 protein: CASSPWDFGELFF
V gene: TRBV5-1; J gene: TRBJ2-3; CDR3 protein: CASSFGTGWATDTQYF
V gene: TRBV7-6; J gene: TRBJ1-3; CDR3 protein: CASSSNPGQGAGNTIYF
V gene: TRBV18; J gene: TRBJ1-2; CDR3 protein: CASSLQGQSNYGYTF
V gene: TRBV18; J gene: TRBJ2-1; CDR3 protein: CASSPPGRGLLVIDNEQFF
V gene: TRBV5-1; J gene: TRBJ2-7; CDR3 protein: CASSLGTVSSYEQYF
V gene: TRBV6-1; J gene: TRBJ2-7; CDR3 protein: CASSEPAGGMYEQYF
V gene: TRBV12-2; J gene: TRBJ2-7; CDR3 protein: CASRSGQLRSPYEQYF
V gene: TRBV30; J gene: TRBJ1-1; CDR3 protein: CAWRTLLNTEAFF
V gene: TRBV29-1; J gene: TRBJ2-7; CDR3 protein: CSVHDRETYEQYF
V gene: TRBV11-2; J gene: TRBJ2-7; CDR3 protein: CASSLIQGTTYEQYF
V gene: TRBV19; J gene: TRBJ1-5; CDR3 protein: CASRPGTGGNNQPQHF
V gene: TRBV18; J gene: TRBJ1-2; CDR3 protein: CASSPGMDGNYGYTF
V gene: TRBV6-1; J gene: TRBJ2-7; CDR3 protein: CASSERWGTSGYDEQYF
V gene: TRBV4-2; J gene: TRBJ2-3; CDR3 protein: CASSQDSLVGSTDTQYF
V gene: TRBV4-2; J gene: TRBJ2-4; CDR3 protein: CASSQEGTSGRVSAKNIQYF
V gene: TRBV28; J gene: TRBJ1-5; CDR3 protein: CASIMAPGHRNQPQHF
V gene: TRBV30; J gene: TRBJ2-5; CDR3 protein: CAWSAGETQYF
V gene: TRBV11-1; J gene: TRBJ2-3; CDR3 protein: CASSLVRGAGSTDTQYF
V gene: TRBV6-6; J gene: TRBJ2-7; CDR3 protein: CASSYAGAHEQYF
V gene: TRBV7-8; J gene: TRBJ2-6; CDR3 protein: CASSPGQVLSGANVLTF